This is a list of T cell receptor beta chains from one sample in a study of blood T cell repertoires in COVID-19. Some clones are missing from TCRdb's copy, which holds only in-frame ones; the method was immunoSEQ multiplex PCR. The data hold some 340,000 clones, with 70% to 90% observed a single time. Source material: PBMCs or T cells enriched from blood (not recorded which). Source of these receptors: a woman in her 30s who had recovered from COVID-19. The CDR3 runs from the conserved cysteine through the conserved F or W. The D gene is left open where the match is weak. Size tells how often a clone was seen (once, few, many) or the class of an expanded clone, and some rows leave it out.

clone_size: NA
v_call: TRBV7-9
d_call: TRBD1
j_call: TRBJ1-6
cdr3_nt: TGTGCCAGCAGCTCGACAGGGGAGAATTCACCCCTCCACTTT
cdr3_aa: CASSSTGENSPLHF

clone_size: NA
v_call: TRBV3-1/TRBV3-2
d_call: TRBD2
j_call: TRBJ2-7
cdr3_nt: TGTGCCAGCAGCCAAATTGGACTAGCGGGGGGCCACGAGCAGTACTTC
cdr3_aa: CASSQIGLAGGHEQYF

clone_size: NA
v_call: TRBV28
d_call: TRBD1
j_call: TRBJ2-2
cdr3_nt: TGTGCCAGCAGAAACAGGGGGCAAGTCGCCGGGGAGCTGTTTTTT
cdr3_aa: CASRNRGQVAGELFF

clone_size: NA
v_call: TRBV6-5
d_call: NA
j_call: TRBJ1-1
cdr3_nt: TGTGCCAGCAGTTACTCGACTTTCATGAACACTGAAGCTTTCTTT
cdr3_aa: CASSYSTFMNTEAFF

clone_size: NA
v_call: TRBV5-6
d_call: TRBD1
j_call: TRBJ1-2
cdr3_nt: TGTGCCAGCAGCGGAGGGGGACAGGGGCTCGGCTATGGCTACACCTTC
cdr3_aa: CASSGGGQGLGYGYTF

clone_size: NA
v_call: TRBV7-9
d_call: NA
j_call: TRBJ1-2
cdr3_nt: TGTGCCAGCAGCTTAGTGGGGGCAGGGCGCTACACCTTC
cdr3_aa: CASSLVGAGRYTF

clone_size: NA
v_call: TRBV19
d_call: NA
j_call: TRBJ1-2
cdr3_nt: TGTGCCAGTAGTGAGAACAGGGTAGCCCCTGAGGGCTACACCTTC
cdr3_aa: CASSENRVAPEGYTF

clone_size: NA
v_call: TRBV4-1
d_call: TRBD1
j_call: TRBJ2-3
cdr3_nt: TGCGCCAGCAGCCAAGGGTACAGGGGTCCCACAGATACGCAGTATTTT
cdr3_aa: CASSQGYRGPTDTQYF

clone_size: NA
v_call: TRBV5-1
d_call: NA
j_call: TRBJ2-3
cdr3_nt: TGCGCCAGCAGCTTGGTTACAGGGCGAGATACGCAGTATTTT
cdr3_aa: CASSLVTGRDTQYF

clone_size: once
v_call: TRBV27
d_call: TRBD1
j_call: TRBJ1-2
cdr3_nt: TGTGCCAGCAGTTCGACCTACAGGGGTTATGGCTACACCTTC
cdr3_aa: CASSSTYRGYGYTF